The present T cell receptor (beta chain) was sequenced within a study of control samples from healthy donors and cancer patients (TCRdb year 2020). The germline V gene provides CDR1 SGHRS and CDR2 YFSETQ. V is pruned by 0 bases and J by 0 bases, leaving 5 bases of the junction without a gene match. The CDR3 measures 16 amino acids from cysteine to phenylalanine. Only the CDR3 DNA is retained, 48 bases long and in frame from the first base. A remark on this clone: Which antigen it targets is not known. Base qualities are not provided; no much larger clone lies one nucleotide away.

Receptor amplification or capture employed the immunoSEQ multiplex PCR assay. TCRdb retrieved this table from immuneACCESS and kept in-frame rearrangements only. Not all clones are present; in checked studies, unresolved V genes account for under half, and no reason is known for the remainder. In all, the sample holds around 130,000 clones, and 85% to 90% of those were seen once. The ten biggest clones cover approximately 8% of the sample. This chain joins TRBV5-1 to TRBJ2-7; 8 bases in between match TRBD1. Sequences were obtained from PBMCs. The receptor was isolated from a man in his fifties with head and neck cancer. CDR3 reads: CASSLGPGQVSYEQYF. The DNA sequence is TGCGCCAGCAGCTTGGGACCGGGACAGGTCTCCTACGAGCAGTACTTC.